The T cell receptor (beta chain) under discussion was sequenced for a study of OX40 agonist ivuxolimab in advanced cancers. For the study at large: The dose of intravenous ivuxolimab that patients received every 2 weeks ranged from 0.01 to 10 mg/kg. Study conclusions and caveats: The study observed clonal expansion of CD4+ and CD8+ blood T cells by week 6 at 0.1 to 3.0 mg/kg.

Sequencing used immunoSEQ multiplex PCR; TCRdb keeps in-frame clones, though not all of them. Counted here are 70,000 to 80,000 clones, 75% to 90% occurring once; the ten biggest clones make up approximately 1.2%. The CDR3 totals 15 residues. Germline V gives CDR1 SGHNT, CDR2 YYREEE (reference sequence). V dropped 4 bases and J dropped 5 bases, with 17 bases sitting between them. On this clone itself: Its antigen is undetermined.

The sequence came from an adult with an advanced solid tumor such as melanoma, head and neck, liver or kidney cancer. The starting material was CD4+ or CD8+ T cells sorted from blood, obtained in a trial of the OX40 agonist ivuxolimab. This chain joins TRBV5-4 and TRBJ2-3; maybe TRBD2 (6 bases). CDR3 sequence (DNA): TGTGCCAGCAGCACCGGGACTTCTAGGAAAGATACGCAGTATTTT. This translates into CASSTGTSRKDTQYF.